The following is a TCR beta chain sequence with its context. The data stem from a study of blood T cell repertoires in COVID-19. The data were produced by immunoSEQ multiplex PCR, yet TCRdb's version contains in-frame clones alone and is incomplete. The sample holds 150,000 to 200,000 clones, 86% seen once. This CDR3 is built from 16 residues. The V end was cut by 2 bases, the J end by 0 bases, with 13 bases between. The V gene's germline CDR1 is SGHDT and CDR2 YYEEEE. The J gene is TRBJ2-3, the V gene TRBV5-6; D unclear. The receptor was derived from a woman between 25 and 40 years old who had recovered from COVID-19. Material for sequencing was PBMCs or T cells enriched from blood (not recorded which). The CDR3 DNA reads as TGTGCCAGCAGCTTCACGCGCTCGACTAGCACAGATACGCAGTATTTT. Its translation: CASSFTRSTSTDTQYF.